Here is one T cell receptor (beta chain) with its context. Its antigen remains unidentified. CTLA-4 blockade with ipilimumab, together with focal radiation, was given to patients with chemo-refractory metastatic non-small-cell lung cancer. V shed 5 bases, J shed 2 bases, and the junction held 10 bases outside the gene matches. The CDR3 contains 16 residues. CDR1 and CDR2 from the germline V gene are SGHVS and FNYEAQ. The data are from a study of radiotherapy plus CTLA-4 blockade in lung cancer. Study as a whole: Of all patients, 15% to 20% responded objectively and 31% showed disease control.

Produced via immunoSEQ multiplex PCR; TCRdb's table is partial and in-frame only. The table lists around 95,000 clones, about four fifths of them singletons. Study observations and caveats: Among reported predictors of response, early blood T cell clone dynamics with interferon-beta performed best. Radiotherapy was combined with ipilimumab, and tumor-derived TCR clones then expanded in blood.

The gene calls are TRBV7-6 and TRBJ2-7; 9 nucleotides match TRBD1. The specimen was peripheral blood, collected from a patient treated with radiotherapy plus ipilimumab. The TCR originated in a human donor with non-small cell lung cancer who had stable disease on radiotherapy plus ipilimumab. The CDR3 DNA reads TGTGCCAGCAGCCCGTCTTTAGGACAGGGGACCTACGAGCAGTACTTC. Translation: CASSPSLGQGTYEQYF.